This T cell receptor beta chain derives from a study of blood T cell repertoires in COVID-19. Across the whole study: Both acute and convalescent COVID-19 samples were obtained from the United States, Italy and Spain.

Participants spanned ages about 18 to 90 years and resided in over 20 US areas. Recovered status applied to Cohort 3 donors who had two consecutive negative PCRs. It also applied to those with clearance or with symptom resolution. Clones were sequenced by immunoSEQ multiplex PCR, and TCRdb holds only the in-frame ones, with some missing. This sample yields approximately 280,000 clones, of which about 83% are seen a single time; 6% to 7% belongs to the top ten. CDR3 length: 17 amino acids. Germline V gene lookup returns CDR1 SGHVS and CDR2 FQNEAQ. V gave up 1 base and J gave up 1 base, with 14 bases separating them.

This clonotype was obtained from a middle-aged woman who had recovered from COVID-19. The sample was PBMCs or T cells enriched from blood (not recorded which). The V and J genes are TRBV7-8 and TRBJ2-1; D may be TRBD2 (5 bases). The CDR3 DNA sequence: TGTGCCAGCAGCTTAGGAGCCCGCGGGCGTTCCTACAATGAGCAGTTCTTC. As protein: CASSLGARGRSYNEQFF.